The 2 T cell receptor beta chains in this list originate from one sample, sequenced in a study of blood T cell repertoires in COVID-19. Repertoires were generated with immunoSEQ multiplex PCR, while TCRdb's copy carries only in-frame clones and drops some. The sample lists about 300,000 clones; more than 70% were seen once. Sequenced material: peripheral blood. These receptors came from a woman aged 50 to 60 with acute or convalescent COVID-19.

The chain joins TRBV19 to TRBJ1-1; possibly TRBD1 for D (6 bases). The germline CDR1 and CDR2 sequences are LNHDA and SQIVND (reference sequence). The V end lost 5 bases, the J end lost 9 bases, and 19 bases lay between the germline ends. CDR3 size: 14 residues. In DNA form, the CDR3 reads TGTGCCAGTAGTGACTCGTCAGGGACATTAAAAGCTTTCTTT. It encodes CASSDSSGTLKAFF. Drawing the rest from reference TRBV19 and TRBJ1-1, the complete variable domain is DGGITQSPKYLFRKEGQNVTLSCEQNLNHDAMYWYRQDPGQGLRLIYYSQIVNDFQKGDIAEGYSVSREKKESFPLTVTSAQKNPTAFYLCASSDSSGTLKAFFGQGTRLTVV.

CDR3 protein: CASSGLQDSPYEQYV. DNA of the CDR3: TGTGCCAGCTCAGGCCTCCAGGACAGTCCCTACGAGCAGTACGTC. V gene TRBV18 combines with J gene TRBJ2-7, with a possible D match to TRBD1 (6 bases). Trimming shortened V by 5 bases and J by 2 bases, and 16 bases separated the two germline ends. Germline values: CDR1 KGHSH, CDR2 LQKENI. There are 15 residues in the CDR3.